These 20 T cell receptor beta chains originate from one sample sequenced in a study of T cell changes during pregnancy in multiple sclerosis. TCRdb's table, derived via immunoSEQ multiplex PCR, lists solely in-frame clones and lacks some. The sample records about 75,000 clones, about 93% being singletons. This material consisted of CD4+ T cells from peripheral blood mononuclear cells, taken before pregnancy. These receptors all come from a female donor with multiple sclerosis, enrolled in a pregnancy study.

This sequence joins TRBV2 and TRBJ2-1; 7 bases agree with TRBD1. V gave up 2 bases and J gave up 7 bases; unmatched junction bases: 8. Germline-derived CDR1 and CDR2 are SNHLY and FYNNEI. CDR3 size: 15 residues. The CDR3 sequence: CASSETWAGGNEQFF. The CDR3 DNA is TGTGCCAGCAGTGAAACATGGGCAGGGGGAAATGAGCAGTTCTTC. The entire variable domain, with the rest obtained from reference TRBV2 and TRBJ2-1, is as follows: EPEVTQTPSHQVTQMGQEVILRCVPISNHLYFYWYRQILGQKVEFLVSFYNNEISEKSEIFDDQFSVERPDGSNFTLKIRSTKLEDSAMYFCASSETWAGGNEQFFGPGTRLTVL.

This chain connects TRBV5-6 to TRBJ1-2; 8 positions agree with TRBD1. This CDR3 comprises 17 residues. V was clipped by 4 bases and J by 0 bases; unmatched bases: 11. Germline loops: CDR1 SGHDT, CDR2 YYEEEE. CDR3 amino acids: CASSPRPNRGTNYGYTF. In DNA, the CDR3 is TGTGCCAGCAGCCCCAGACCGAACAGGGGGACTAACTATGGCTACACCTTC. The variable domain in full, completed from reference TRBV5-6 and TRBJ1-2, reads DAGVTQSPTHLIKTRGQQVTLRCSPKSGHDTVSWYQQALGQGPQFIFQYYEEEERQRGNFPDRFSGHQFPNYSSELNVNALLLGDSALYLCASSPRPNRGTNYGYTFGSGTRLTVV.

The chain employs TRBV6-5 and TRBJ1-2, with a tentative D call TRBD1 (6 bases). This CDR3 is 13 amino acids long. Trimming shortened V by 8 bases and J by 0 bases, and 10 bases separated the two germline ends. Looked up from germline, CDR1 is MNHEY and CDR2 is SVGAGI. CDR3 region: CASRQGSNYGYTF. The CDR3 region has the DNA TGTGCCAGCCGTCAGGGGTCTAACTATGGCTACACCTTC.

The chain combines TRBV9 with TRBJ2-5, with a possible D match to TRBD1 (6 bases). This CDR3 has 14 residues. CDR1 is SGDLS and CDR2 is YYNGEE in the germline V gene. The V and J ends lost 6 bases and 1 base respectively, with 13 bases between them. The CDR3 region has the DNA TGTGCCAGCACCCCTACAGGGATCCAAGAGACCCAGTACTTC. Translated: CASTPTGIQETQYF.

The J gene is TRBJ2-1, the V gene TRBV15, with D tentatively TRBD2 (5 bases). Germline loops: CDR1 LNHNV, CDR2 YYDKDF (reference sequence). V lost 1 base to trimming and J lost 2 bases, with 15 bases between them. The CDR3 consists of 17 residues. The DNA for the CDR3 is TGTGCCACCAGCAGAGCTCACACTAGGGCAACCTACAATGAGCAGTTCTTC. Its translation is CATSRAHTRATYNEQFF.

The genes are TRBV5-6 and TRBJ2-1; 10 bases map to TRBD2. Trimming at V came to 0 bases and at J to 7 bases, leaving 7 bases not matched to a gene. CDR3 length: 16 residues. Germline CDR1 reads SGHDT; CDR2 reads YYEEEE. The CDR3 bases are TGTGCCAGCAGCTTGGTCGGACTAGCGGAAAAGAATGAGCAGTTCTTC. Amino acid sequence: CASSLVGLAEKNEQFF. The entire variable domain, with the rest obtained from reference TRBV5-6 and TRBJ2-1, is as follows: DAGVTQSPTHLIKTRGQQVTLRCSPKSGHDTVSWYQQALGQGPQFIFQYYEEEERQRGNFPDRFSGHQFPNYSSELNVNALLLGDSALYLCASSLVGLAEKNEQFFGPGTRLTVL.

This chain connects TRBV6-4 to TRBJ2-3; weak D call: TRBD2 (6 bases). The germline gives CDR1 MRHNA, CDR2 SNTAGT. The CDR3 contains 16 residues. The V end was cut by 4 bases, the J end by 4 bases, with 18 bases between. Here the CDR3 reads CASSGLSATGADTQYF. In DNA form, the CDR3 reads TGTGCCAGCAGTGGCCTAAGCGCAACGGGGGCAGATACGCAGTATTTT.

The chain employs TRBV7-9 and TRBJ2-7, with D perhaps TRBD1 (5 bases). Germline CDR1 reads SEHNR; CDR2 reads FQNEAQ (reference sequence). Trimming cost V 5 bases and J 4 bases, with 9 bases left between them. The CDR3 length is 12 residues. The CDR3 region is CASSIRDYEQYF. The CDR3, as DNA: TGTGCCAGCAGCATCAGGGATTACGAGCAGTACTTC.

The chain uses TRBV19 and TRBJ1-5, with D unresolved. The CDR3 extends over 15 amino acids. Trimming shortened V by 1 base and J by 5 bases, and 12 bases separated the two germline ends. CDR1 and CDR2 from the germline V gene are LNHDA and SQIVND (reference sequence). The CDR3 loop is CASSIVREGYQPQHF. CDR3 nucleotide sequence: TGTGCCAGTAGTATAGTTCGTGAGGGATATCAGCCCCAGCATTTT.

The gene calls are TRBV7-3 and TRBJ2-6, with unresolved D. In germline, CDR1 is SGHTA, CDR2 FQGTGA. This CDR3 has 17 residues. Trimming pared 5 bases from V and 0 bases from J, leaving 14 bases between. As DNA, the CDR3 is TGTGCCAGCAGCCCATTGCCCACAGCCTCTGGGGCCAACGTCCTGACTTTC. Its protein is CASSPLPTASGANVLTF.

CDR3 nucleotide sequence: TGCGCCAGCCACGGGTCTGATGAAAAACTGTTTTTT. It encodes CASHGSDEKLFF. The V and J genes are TRBV10-2 and TRBJ1-4; D not certain. This CDR3 contains 12 residues. V lost 8 bases, J lost 6 bases, and 10 bases lay in between. Germline values: CDR1 WSHSY, CDR2 SAAADI.

The chain couples TRBV6-5 to TRBJ1-6; D is undetermined. V lost 6 bases, J lost 4 bases, and 4 bases lay in between. Germline V CDR1 and CDR2: MNHEY, SVGAGI. The CDR3 runs 12 residues. CDR3 in amino acids: CASREYNSPLHF. CDR3 DNA: TGTGCCAGCAGGGAGTATAATTCACCCCTCCACTTT.

V is TRBV7-2 and J is TRBJ2-7, with 9 bases matching TRBD1. This CDR3 region has 16 residues. The germline gives CDR1 SGHTA, CDR2 FQGNSA. V gave up 0 bases and J gave up 4 bases; unmatched junction bases: 7. CDR3: CASSLAGTGWRYEQYF. For the CDR3, the DNA is TGTGCCAGCAGCTTAGCGGGGACAGGGTGGAGGTACGAGCAGTACTTC.

The J gene is TRBJ1-4, the V gene TRBV2; 7 nucleotides line up with TRBD1. Germline V CDR1 and CDR2: SNHLY, FYNNEI. Trimming removed 0 bases from V and 8 bases from J; junction bases left unmatched: 9. The CDR3 is made up of 16 amino acids. This CDR3 is CASSEALRGLKEKLFF. The CDR3 DNA is TGTGCCAGCAGTGAAGCGCTGAGGGGGCTTAAGGAAAAACTGTTTTTT.

This chain connects TRBV11-2 to TRBJ1-1, with D maybe TRBD1 (6 bases). The CDR3 is 14 amino acids. V was clipped by 2 bases and J by 1 base, with 8 bases between them. Germline CDR1 is SGHAT and CDR2 is FQNNGV. CDR3 DNA sequence: TGTGCCAGCAGCTTACGGACAGAGAACACTGAAGCTTTCTTT. Protein product: CASSLRTENTEAFF. The complete variable domain, with remaining parts taken from reference TRBV11-2 and TRBJ1-1, reads EAGVAQSPRYKIIEKRQSVAFWCNPISGHATLYWYQQILGQGPKLLIQFQNNGVVDDSQLPKDRFSAERLKGVDSTLKIQPAKLEDSAVYLCASSLRTENTEAFFGQGTRLTVV.

This chain connects TRBV30 to TRBJ2-7, with TRBD2 matching over 14 bases. The CDR3 consists of 14 residues. V trimming: 3 bases; J trimming: 6 bases; junction bases outside the gene matches: 4. Per the germline V gene, CDR1 is GTSNPN and CDR2 is SVGIG (reference sequence). In DNA form, the CDR3 reads TGTGCCTGGAGGGGACTAGCGGGAGCATCCGAGCAGTACTTC. Its protein product is CAWRGLAGASEQYF.

The chain employs TRBV19 and TRBJ2-6, with D hard to call. Germline V gene lookup returns CDR1 LNHDA and CDR2 SQIVND (reference sequence). V was cut by 6 bases and J by 1 base, with 7 bases left in between. The CDR3 contains 14 residues. The CDR3, as DNA: TGTGCCAGTAGCAGGTCATCTGGGGCCAACGTCCTGACTTTC. It codes for CASSRSSGANVLTF.

The V and J genes are TRBV9 and TRBJ2-7; D might be TRBD2 (5 bases). V lost 0 bases and J lost 2, with 15 bases in between. This CDR3 region has 16 residues. The germline V gene encodes CDR1 SGDLS and CDR2 YYNGEE. The CDR3 sequence: CASSVGSSGITYEQYF. CDR3 nucleotide sequence: TGTGCCAGCAGCGTAGGATCGTCGGGGATCACCTACGAGCAGTACTTC. Variable domain in full (rest from reference TRBV9 and TRBJ2-7): DSGVTQTPKHLITATGQRVTLRCSPRSGDLSVYWYQQSLDQGLQFLIQYYNGEERAKGNILERFSAQQFPDLHSELNLSSLELGDSALYFCASSVGSSGITYEQYFGPGTRLTVT.

The chain uses TRBV11-3 and TRBJ2-1, with D maybe TRBD2 (5 bases). CDR1 is SGHNT and CDR2 is YENEEA in the germline V gene. CDR3 size: 15 residues. V lost 4 bases and J lost 6, with 16 bases in between. The CDR3 reads CASSSTGKGANEQFF. The CDR3, as DNA: TGTGCCAGCAGCTCGACGGGGAAGGGTGCCAATGAGCAGTTCTTC.

The chain has TRBV5-4 and TRBJ2-1; 7 bases line up with TRBD2. Trimming removed 5 bases from V and 8 bases from J; junction bases left unmatched: 16. Germline lookup yields CDR1 SGHNT and CDR2 YYREEE (reference sequence). The length of the CDR3 is 16 residues. The DNA of the CDR3 is TGTGCCAGCAGGGGAGGGGTACGGGGGGACGCACATGAGCAGTTCTTC. Translated: CASRGGVRGDAHEQFF.